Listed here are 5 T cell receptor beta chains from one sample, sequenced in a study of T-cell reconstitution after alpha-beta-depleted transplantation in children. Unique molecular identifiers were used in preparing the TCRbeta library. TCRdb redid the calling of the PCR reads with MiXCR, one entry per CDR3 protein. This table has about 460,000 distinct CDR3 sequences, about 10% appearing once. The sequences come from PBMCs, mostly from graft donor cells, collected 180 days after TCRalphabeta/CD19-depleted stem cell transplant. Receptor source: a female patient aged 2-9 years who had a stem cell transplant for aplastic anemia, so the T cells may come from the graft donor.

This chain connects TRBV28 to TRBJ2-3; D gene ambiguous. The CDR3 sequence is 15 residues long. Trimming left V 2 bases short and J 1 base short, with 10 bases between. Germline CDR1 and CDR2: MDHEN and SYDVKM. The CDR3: CASSLSSRGTDTQYF. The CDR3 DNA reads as TGTGCCAGCAGTTTAAGTAGCCGGGGCACAGATACGCAGTATTTT.

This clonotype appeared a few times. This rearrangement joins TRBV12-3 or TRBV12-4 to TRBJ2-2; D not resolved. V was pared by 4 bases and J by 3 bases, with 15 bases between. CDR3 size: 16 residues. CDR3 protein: CASSSSLTRYTGELFF. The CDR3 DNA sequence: TGTGCCAGCAGTTCCTCTCTGACTCGATACACCGGGGAGCTGTTTTTT.

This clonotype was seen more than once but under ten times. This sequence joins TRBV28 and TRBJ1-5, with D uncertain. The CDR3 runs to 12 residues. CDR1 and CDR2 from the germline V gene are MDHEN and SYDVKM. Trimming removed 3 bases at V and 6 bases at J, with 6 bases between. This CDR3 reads CASSFPSQPQHF. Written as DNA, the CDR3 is TGTGCCAGCAGTTTTCCCTCTCAGCCCCAGCATTTT.

The CDR3, as DNA: TGTGCCAGCAGTCAAGGGCAGGGTCGCACAGATACGCAGTATTTT. Amino acids: CASSQGQGRTDTQYF. The chain links TRBV28 to TRBJ2-3; D might be TRBD1 (5 bases). Per the germline V gene, CDR1 is MDHEN and CDR2 is SYDVKM. V dropped 5 bases and J dropped 1 base, with 13 bases sitting between them. CDR3 length equals 15 residues.

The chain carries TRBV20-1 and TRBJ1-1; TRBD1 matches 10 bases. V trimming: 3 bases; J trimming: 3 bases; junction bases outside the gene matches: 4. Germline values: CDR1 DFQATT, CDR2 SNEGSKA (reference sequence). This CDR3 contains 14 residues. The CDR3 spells CSARAGTGDTEAFF. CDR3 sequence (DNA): TGCAGTGCTAGGGCCGGGACAGGGGACACTGAAGCTTTCTTT.